This T cell receptor (beta chain) was profiled in a study of post-analysis software for immune sequencing data. This clonotype has ten or more counts. Antigen specificity is unknown. Findings and limits, study-wide: Higher frequency in patients than in controls was seen for a handful of TRBV segments, with TRBV5-6, TRBV5-1 and TRBV20-1 among them. By F measure, samples from a shared preparation batch strongly co-clustered. In multiple sclerosis, normalized Chao1 diversity was significantly below that of controls.

CDR1 SGHKS and CDR2 YYEKEE come from the germline V gene (reference sequence). The CDR3 length is 14 residues. Trimming shortened V by 4 bases and J by 0 bases, and 11 bases separated the two germline ends. The authors incorporated unique molecular identifiers into the TCR beta cDNA libraries. Each sample of roughly 0.95 to 10 million input T cells yielded about 500,000 cDNA molecules, so each molecule approximated one T cell. One entry per CDR3 protein results from TCRdb running MiXCR on the PCR reads. The sample lists about 540,000 distinct CDR3 sequences, around 31% occurring once. The sequencing input was blood. The receptor was derived from a girl aged 2 to 17 with multiple sclerosis. J is TRBJ2-7 and V is TRBV5-5; possibly TRBD1 for D (6 bases). The DNA for the CDR3 is TGTGCCAGCAGCCCGCAACAGGGCTCCTACGAGCAGTACTTC. This gives the protein CASSPQQGSYEQYF.